The rows below give T cell receptor beta chains drawn from one sample of a study of blood T cell repertoires in COVID-19. Assay: immunoSEQ multiplex PCR; the TCRdb copy retains only in-frame clones and omits some. The data show roughly 280,000 clones, around 84% seen once. The sequenced sample consisted of peripheral blood. These receptors originate from a man aged 60 to 69 with acute or convalescent COVID-19. Both conserved end residues are part of each CDR3. The D gene is left open where the match is weak. Expanded clones are given a class, and other clones once, few, many or no size at all.

clone size: few
J gene: TRBJ2-5
V gene: TRBV10-3
D gene: TRBD2
CDR3 protein: CAISAGGSMHQETQYF
CDR3 DNA: TGTGCCATCAGTGCGGGAGGTAGCATGCACCAAGAGACCCAGTACTTC

clone size: few
J gene: TRBJ1-6
V gene: TRBV4-2
D gene: NA
CDR3 protein: CASSQAVSVSYNSPLHF
CDR3 DNA: TGTGCCAGCAGCCAAGCTGTTTCGGTCTCCTATAATTCACCCCTCCACTTT

clone size: NA
J gene: TRBJ2-5
V gene: TRBV4-2
D gene: TRBD2
CDR3 protein: CASSQVASGGPLETQYF
CDR3 DNA: TGTGCCAGCAGCCAAGTGGCTAGCGGGGGGCCCTTGGAGACCCAGTACTTC

clone size: NA
J gene: TRBJ2-7
V gene: TRBV30
D gene: TRBD2
CDR3 protein: CAWGVAGGLYEQYF
CDR3 DNA: TGTGCCTGGGGTGTAGCGGGGGGCCTCTACGAGCAGTACTTC

clone size: NA
J gene: TRBJ2-7
V gene: TRBV30
D gene: NA
CDR3 protein: CAWGLYEQYF
CDR3 DNA: TGTGCCTGGGGACTCTACGAGCAGTACTTC

clone size: few
J gene: TRBJ2-7
V gene: TRBV5-1
D gene: TRBD1
CDR3 protein: CASSLGGTGQTGEQYF
CDR3 DNA: TGCGCCAGCAGCTTGGGAGGGACAGGCCAAACGGGCGAGCAGTACTTC

clone size: once
J gene: TRBJ1-5
V gene: TRBV12-3/TRBV12-4
D gene: TRBD1
CDR3 protein: CASSMTGDQPQHF
CDR3 DNA: TGTGCCAGCAGCATGACAGGGGATCAGCCCCAGCATTTT

clone size: NA
J gene: TRBJ2-7
V gene: TRBV5-4
D gene: TRBD1
CDR3 protein: CASSPGQGAYEQYF
CDR3 DNA: TGTGCCAGCAGCCCCGGACAGGGGGCGTACGAGCAGTACTTC

clone size: NA
J gene: TRBJ1-2
V gene: TRBV18
D gene: TRBD1
CDR3 protein: CASSPDRENYGYTF
CDR3 DNA: TGTGCCAGCTCACCGGACAGGGAGAACTATGGCTACACCTTC

clone size: NA
J gene: TRBJ1-3
V gene: TRBV2
D gene: NA
CDR3 protein: CASSQDGNSGNTIYF
CDR3 DNA: TGTGCCAGCAGTCAAGACGGGAACTCTGGAAACACCATATATTTT